This T cell receptor (beta chain) was recovered during a study of blood T cell repertoires in COVID-19. About the study: Donors in the United States, Italy and Spain gave samples during acute or convalescent COVID-19.

V lost 3 bases and J lost 3, with 12 bases in between. The CDR3 runs 15 residues. Germline V lookup: CDR1 LGHNT, CDR2 FRNRAP. Per the original data handling: Researchers report that nucleated cell counts were estimated from reference gene primer amplification. Using immunoSEQ multiplex PCR, the repertoire was profiled, and TCRdb retains in-frame clones only, with some absent. For V, J and clone size, that table is used; D and trimming come from the DNA. The data contain approximately 140,000 clones, around 87% of them seen just once; the ten biggest clones take up around 4%. J is TRBJ1-5 and V is TRBV12-5; TRBD1 might be the D (6 bases). The origin of this receptor is a woman in her sixties with active or convalescent COVID-19. The source material was peripheral blood. CDR3 DNA sequence: TGTGCTAGTGGTTTCGGGGACACCTTCAATCAGCCCCAGCATTTT. Protein sequence: CASGFGDTFNQPQHF.